These 17 T cell receptor beta chains originate from one sample sequenced in a study of CD8 T cell repertoires and HIV-1 epitope variants. This table comes from immunoSEQ multiplex PCR, and its TCRdb copy is limited to in-frame clones, with some not included. The sample contains fewer than 6,500 clones, over 60% of which appear only once. For these receptors, no antigen is known. Sequenced: cultured CD8+ T cells derived from PBMCs. The receptors originated from a male donor with HIV.

The table lists this clone with a count of one. V and J are TRBV9 and TRBJ1-2, with 7 bases identical to TRBD1. V trimming: 4 bases; J trimming: 2 bases; junction bases outside the gene matches: 5. The CDR3 extends over 14 amino acids. CDR1 and CDR2 from the germline V gene are SGDLS and YYNGEE. The CDR3 nucleotides read TGTGCCAGCAGCCCGGAACAGGGGAACTATGGCTACACCTTC. It codes for CASSPEQGNYGYTF.

This clone was detected a few times. The V and J genes are TRBV19 and TRBJ1-1; TRBD1 matches at 10 bases. From germline, CDR1 is LNHDA and CDR2 SQIVND (reference sequence). With V trimmed by 5 bases and J by 4 bases, 7 bases remained unmatched. The CDR3 has 15 residues. CDR3 amino acids: CASSPWTGGGTEAFF. In DNA form, the CDR3 reads TGTGCCAGTAGTCCCTGGACAGGGGGAGGCACTGAAGCTTTCTTT. Filled out from reference TRBV19 and TRBJ1-1, the complete variable domain reads DGGITQSPKYLFRKEGQNVTLSCEQNLNHDAMYWYRQDPGQGLRLIYYSQIVNDFQKGDIAEGYSVSREKKESFPLTVTSAQKNPTAFYLCASSPWTGGGTEAFFGQGTRLTVV.

This clone has only a few counts. V gene TRBV27 combines with J gene TRBJ2-5, with D possibly TRBD2 on 5 matching bases. V was shortened by 5 bases and J by 4 bases, with 17 bases between the two germline ends. This CDR3 comprises 15 residues. Germline CDR1 and CDR2: MNHEY and SMNVEV (reference sequence). CDR3 region: CASSVIPGWGETQYF. The CDR3 DNA reads TGTGCCAGCAGTGTGATTCCGGGATGGGGAGAGACCCAGTACTTC.

This rearrangement joins TRBV11-2 to TRBJ1-3, with a weak D call TRBD1 (6 bases). With 3 bases removed from V and 0 bases from J, the gap between germline ends came to 12 bases. CDR3 length: 16 residues. Germline values: CDR1 SGHAT, CDR2 FQNNGV. In DNA, the CDR3 is TGTGCCAGCAGCTTCGGAACAGGGTTCTCTGGAAACACCATATATTTT. Amino acid sequence: CASSFGTGFSGNTIYF.

The chain links TRBV2 to TRBJ2-1, with 7 bases identical to TRBD1. This CDR3 has 16 residues. The J segment lost 0 bases and the V segment lost 6 bases, leaving 8 bases of the junction unmatched. Per the germline V gene, CDR1 is SNHLY and CDR2 is FYNNEI. CDR3: CASSLLRDSSYNEQFF. CDR3 nucleotide sequence: TGTGCCAGCAGCCTTCTTCGGGACAGCTCCTACAATGAGCAGTTCTTC.

This sequence joins TRBV7-9 and TRBJ2-1; 11 bases map to TRBD1. The CDR3 length is 14 residues. CDR1 is SEHNR, CDR2 FQNEAQ, per germline (reference sequence). V was pared by 6 bases and J by 11 bases, with 9 bases of the junction left unmatched. The CDR3 bases are TGTGCCAGCAGGGTGGACAGGGGGCTTGATAAGCAGTTCTTC. Translation gives CASRVDRGLDKQFF.

The V gene is TRBV5-1, the J gene TRBJ2-7; no firm D call. This CDR3 comprises 11 residues. Germline CDR1 reads SGHRS; CDR2 reads YFSETQ. The V and J ends lost 4 bases and 4 bases respectively, with 6 bases between them. CDR3 in DNA: TGCGCCAGCAGCAACAATTACGAGCAGTACTTC. Translation: CASSNNYEQYF.

The genes are TRBV15 and TRBJ2-7; 7 bases align to TRBD2. The germline V gene has CDR1 LNHNV and CDR2 YYDKDF (reference sequence). CDR3 length: 14 residues. J lost 7 bases, V lost 0 bases, and 6 bases had no gene match. CDR3 region: CATSRDGGVAEQYF. CDR3 coding DNA: TGTGCCACCAGCAGAGATGGGGGGGTAGCGGAGCAGTACTTC.

The chain couples TRBV28 to TRBJ2-1, with 12 bases lining up with TRBD1. Unmatched junction bases numbered 11, after V lost 7 bases and J lost 7 bases. Germline V gene sequence: CDR1 MDHEN, CDR2 SYDVKM. CDR3 length equals 16 residues. The CDR3 DNA is TGTGCCAGCACCCTCCCGGGACAGGGGGCTGGGAATGAGCAGTTCTTC. Amino acids: CASTLPGQGAGNEQFF.

This clone showed up just a few times. The rearrangement uses TRBV5-1 and TRBJ2-7, with 9 bases that match TRBD2. This CDR3 region has 16 residues. Looked up from germline, CDR1 is SGHRS and CDR2 is YFSETQ. With 0 bases clipped from V and 2 bases from J, the junction kept 6 bases outside the gene matches. The CDR3 is CASSLAGLAGTYEQYF. DNA for the CDR3: TGCGCCAGCAGCTTGGCCGGTCTAGCGGGAACCTACGAGCAGTACTTC. Supplemented by reference TRBV5-1 and TRBJ2-7, the full variable domain reads KAGVTQTPRYLIKTRGQQVTLSCSPISGHRSVSWYQQTPGQGLQFLFEYFSETQRNKGNFPGRFSGRQFSNSRSEMNVSTLELGDSALYLCASSLAGLAGTYEQYFGPGTRLTVT.

This clone is labeled hyperexpanded. The chain couples TRBV4-3 to TRBJ2-7, with D tentatively TRBD2 (6 bases). Germline V gives CDR1 LGHNA, CDR2 YSLEER. V was clipped by 0 bases and J by 0 bases, with 21 bases between them. This CDR3 region has 19 residues. The CDR3 region is CASSQEPGAGALSSYEQYF. In DNA form, the CDR3 reads TGCGCCAGCAGCCAAGAGCCGGGAGCGGGCGCCCTGAGCTCCTACGAGCAGTACTTC.

The chain couples TRBV7-7 to TRBJ2-2, with TRBD2 identical over 9 bases. CDR1 SSHAT and CDR2 FNYEAQ come from the germline V gene (reference sequence). The CDR3 sequence is 16 residues long. V dropped 5 bases and J dropped 6; count of bases not matched to a gene: 10. The DNA of the CDR3 is TGTGCCAGCAGCCCCGGGGGACTAGCCTACCCCGGGGAGCTGTTTTTT. This encodes CASSPGGLAYPGELFF.

The rearrangement uses TRBV18 and TRBJ2-5; 9 nucleotides agree with TRBD2. CDR3 size: 16 residues. Trimming removed 2 bases from V and 3 bases from J; junction bases left unmatched: 7. Per germline, CDR1 KGHSH and CDR2 LQKENI. In DNA, the CDR3 is TGTGCCAGCTCACCATCTCCTAGCGGGATAAAAGAGACCCAGTACTTC. It encodes CASSPSPSGIKETQYF. The full variable domain, in which reference TRBV18 and TRBJ2-5 provide the parts outside the CDR3, is NAGVMQNPRHLVRRRGQEARLRCSPMKGHSHVYWYRQLPEEGLKFMVYLQKENIIDESGMPKERFSAEFPKEGPSILRIQQVVRGDSAAYFCASSPSPSGIKETQYFGPGTRLLVL.

This clone has just a few counts. This sequence joins TRBV7-2 and TRBJ1-4; D not resolved. The CDR3 is 14 residues long. The germline V gene has CDR1 SGHTA and CDR2 FQGNSA. The germline V and J ends were trimmed by 1 base and 4 bases, with 7 bases remaining between them. The chain's CDR3 is CASSLGPFNEKLFF. The CDR3 nucleotides read TGTGCCAGCAGCTTAGGGCCCTTTAATGAAAAACTGTTTTTT.

A few counts support this clone. The J gene is TRBJ2-1, the V gene TRBV7-9; D unresolved. The CDR3 runs to 12 residues. The V and J ends lost 3 bases and 9 bases respectively, with 9 bases between them. In germline, CDR1 is SEHNR, CDR2 FQNEAQ (reference sequence). The CDR3 DNA sequence: TGTGCCAGCAGCTTTCCAATGACTGAGCAGTTCTTC. It is translated as CASSFPMTEQFF.

This clone was observed a handful of times. The chain combines TRBV7-2 with TRBJ2-7, with 11 nucleotides matching TRBD2. The CDR3 extends over 14 amino acids. CDR1 and CDR2 from the germline V gene are SGHTA and FQGNSA. Trimming at V came to 3 bases and at J to 3 bases, leaving 1 base not matched to a gene. The CDR3 DNA is TGTGCCAGCAGCTTTGGGACTAGCGGCTACGAGCAGTACTTC. Translation: CASSFGTSGYEQYF. Based on the CDR3 plus reference TRBV7-2 and TRBJ2-7, the full variable domain is GAGVSQSPSNKVTEKGKDVELRCDPISGHTALYWYRQSLGQGLEFLIYFQGNSAPDKSGLPSDRFSAERTGGSVSTLTIQRTQQEDSAVYLCASSFGTSGYEQYFGPGTRLTVT.

The rearrangement links TRBV11-2 to TRBJ2-7; 9 bases match TRBD1. The V and J ends lost 3 bases and 2 bases, in that order; junction bases with no gene match: 5. The CDR3 runs to 15 residues. Germline V gene lookup returns CDR1 SGHAT and CDR2 FQNNGV. The chain's CDR3 is CASSLGTGSPYEQYF. The CDR3 coding sequence is TGTGCCAGCAGCTTGGGGACAGGGTCCCCCTACGAGCAGTACTTC.